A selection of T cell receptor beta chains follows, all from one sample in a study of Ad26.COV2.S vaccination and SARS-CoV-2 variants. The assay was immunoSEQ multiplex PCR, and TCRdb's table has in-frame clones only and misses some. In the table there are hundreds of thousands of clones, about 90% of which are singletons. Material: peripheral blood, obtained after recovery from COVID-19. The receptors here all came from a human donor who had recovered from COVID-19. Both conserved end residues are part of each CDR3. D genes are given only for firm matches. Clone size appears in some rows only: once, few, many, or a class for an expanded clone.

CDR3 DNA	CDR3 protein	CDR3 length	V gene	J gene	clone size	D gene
TGTGCCAGCAGTTTATCTAGCGGGGGGGCGGATACGCAGTATTTT	CASSLSSGGADTQYF	15	TRBV27	TRBJ2-3	.	TRBD2
TGTGCCAGCAGCTTAAGCCCGGACGGGACTAGGATGTTTTTT	CASSLSPDGTRMFF	14	TRBV7-9	TRBJ1-4	.	.
TGCGCCAGCAGCCCAAGTAGCACAGATACGCAGTATTTT	CASSPSSTDTQYF	13	TRBV5-1	TRBJ2-3	.	.
TGTGCCAGCAATTCGGGACAGATGAACACTGAAGCTTTCTTT	CASNSGQMNTEAFF	14	TRBV9	TRBJ1-1	.	TRBD1
TGTGCCAGCAGCCCCGCTAGGGGACGGGCGGGCGAGCAGTACTTC	CASSPARGRAGEQYF	15	TRBV13	TRBJ2-7	.	.
TGTGCCAGCAGCCGAACAGGGGGCAGCCACGAGCAGTACTTC	CASSRTGGSHEQYF	14	TRBV6-2/TRBV6-3	TRBJ2-7	.	TRBD1
TGTGCCAGCAGCACTGTAATGACCCAGTACTTC	CASSTVMTQYF	11	TRBV7-8	TRBJ2-5	.	.
TGTGCCAGCAGCTTAACCGAGGGCAATGAGCAGTTCTTC	CASSLTEGNEQFF	13	TRBV7-2	TRBJ2-1	.	.
TGTGCCAGCAGTTACTCGAAGGGTCGTGACACCGGGGAGCTGTTTTTT	CASSYSKGRDTGELFF	16	TRBV6-5	TRBJ2-2	.	.
TGTGCCAGCAGTGAATATGGCCCCTCACCCCTCCACTTT	CASSEYGPSPLHF	13	TRBV25-1	TRBJ1-6	.	.
TGTGCCAGCCCCTTCCCCTCGGCGGGGGCGAATAAGGTACTTGCCATGAACACTGAAGCTTTCTTT	CASPFPSAGANKVLAMNTEAFF	22	TRBV7-7	TRBJ1-1	.	.
TGTGCCAGCAGCACTGTCTGGAGCGGGAGCTCCTACGAGCAGTACTTC	CASSTVWSGSSYEQYF	16	TRBV7-9	TRBJ2-7	few	TRBD2
TGTGCCAGCAGCCCAAGGGACAGCGACAAAAACATTCAGTACTTC	CASSPRDSDKNIQYF	15	TRBV9	TRBJ2-4	.	TRBD1
TGCGCCAGCAGCCCCCAGACTAGCGGGCCCTACGAGCAGTACTTC	CASSPQTSGPYEQYF	15	TRBV4-1	TRBJ2-7	.	TRBD2
TGTGCCAGCAGTCCCCGGACAGGGAACACTGAAGCTTTCTTT	CASSPRTGNTEAFF	14	TRBV27	TRBJ1-1	few	TRBD1
TGTGCCAGCAGTCAGGGGGGGGCCTTGAGGGAAAAACTGTTTTTT	CASSQGGALREKLFF	15	TRBV7-2	TRBJ1-4	.	TRBD1